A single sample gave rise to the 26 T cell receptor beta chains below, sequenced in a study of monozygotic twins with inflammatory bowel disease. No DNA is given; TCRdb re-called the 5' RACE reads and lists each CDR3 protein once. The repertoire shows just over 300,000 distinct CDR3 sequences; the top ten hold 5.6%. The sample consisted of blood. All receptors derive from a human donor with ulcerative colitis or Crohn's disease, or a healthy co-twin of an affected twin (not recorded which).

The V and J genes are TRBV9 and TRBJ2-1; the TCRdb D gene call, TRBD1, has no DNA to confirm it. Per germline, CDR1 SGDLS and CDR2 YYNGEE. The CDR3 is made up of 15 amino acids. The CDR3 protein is CASSSAGSPKDEQFF.

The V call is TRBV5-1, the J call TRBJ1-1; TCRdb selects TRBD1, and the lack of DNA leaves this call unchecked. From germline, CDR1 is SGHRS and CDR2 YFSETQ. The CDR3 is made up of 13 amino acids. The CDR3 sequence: CASSHGQNTEAFF.

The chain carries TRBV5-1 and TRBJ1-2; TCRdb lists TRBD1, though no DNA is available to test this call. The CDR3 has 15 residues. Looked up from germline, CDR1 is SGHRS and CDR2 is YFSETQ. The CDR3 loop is CASSQGMGANYGYTF. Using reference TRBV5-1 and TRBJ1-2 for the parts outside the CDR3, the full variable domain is KAGVTQTPRYLIKTRGQQVTLSCSPISGHRSVSWYQQTPGQGLQFLFEYFSETQRNKGNFPGRFSGRQFSNSRSEMNVSTLELGDSALYLCASSQGMGANYGYTFGSGTRLTVV.

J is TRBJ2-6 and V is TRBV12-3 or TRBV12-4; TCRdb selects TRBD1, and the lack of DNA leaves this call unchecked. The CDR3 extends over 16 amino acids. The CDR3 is CASRGQGAAGANVLTF.

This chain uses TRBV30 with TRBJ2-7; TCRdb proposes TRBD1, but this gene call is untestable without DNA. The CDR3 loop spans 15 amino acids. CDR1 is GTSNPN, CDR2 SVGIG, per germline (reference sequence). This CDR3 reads CAWSRIDRGSGEQYF. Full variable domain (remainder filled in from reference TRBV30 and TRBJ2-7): SQTIHQWPATLVQPVGSPLSLECTVEGTSNPNLYWYRQAAGRGLQLLFYSVGIGQISSEVPQNLSASRPQDRQFILSSKKLLLSDSGFYLCAWSRIDRGSGEQYFGPGTRLTVT.

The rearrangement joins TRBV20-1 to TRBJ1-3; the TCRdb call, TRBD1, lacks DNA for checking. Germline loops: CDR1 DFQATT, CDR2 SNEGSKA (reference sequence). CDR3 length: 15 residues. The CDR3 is CSASLWGAPGNTIYF.

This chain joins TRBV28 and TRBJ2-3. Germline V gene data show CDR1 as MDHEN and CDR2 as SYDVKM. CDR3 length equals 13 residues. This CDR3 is CASSLQNTDTQYF.

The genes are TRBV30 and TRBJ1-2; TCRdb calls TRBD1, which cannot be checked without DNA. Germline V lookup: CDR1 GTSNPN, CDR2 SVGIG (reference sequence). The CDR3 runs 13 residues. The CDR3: CAWSETAKEGYTF.

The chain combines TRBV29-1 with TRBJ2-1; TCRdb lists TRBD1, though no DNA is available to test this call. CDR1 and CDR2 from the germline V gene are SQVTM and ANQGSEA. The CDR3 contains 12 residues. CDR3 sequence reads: CSVRQGPNEQFF.

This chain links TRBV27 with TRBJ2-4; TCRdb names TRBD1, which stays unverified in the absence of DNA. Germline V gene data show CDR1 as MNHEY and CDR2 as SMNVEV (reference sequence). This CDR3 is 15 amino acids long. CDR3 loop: CASSPRWSGKNIQYF.

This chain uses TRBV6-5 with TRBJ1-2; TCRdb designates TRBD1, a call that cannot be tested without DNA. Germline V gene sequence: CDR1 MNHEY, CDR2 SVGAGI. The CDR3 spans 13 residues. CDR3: CASSWSGGKGYTF.

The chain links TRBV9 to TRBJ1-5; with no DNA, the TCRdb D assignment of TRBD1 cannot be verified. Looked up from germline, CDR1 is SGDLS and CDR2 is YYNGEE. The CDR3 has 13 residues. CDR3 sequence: CASSGDINQPQHF.

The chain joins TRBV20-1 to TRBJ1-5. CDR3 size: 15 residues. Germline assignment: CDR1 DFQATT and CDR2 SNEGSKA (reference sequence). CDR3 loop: CSASVSYRSNQPQHF.

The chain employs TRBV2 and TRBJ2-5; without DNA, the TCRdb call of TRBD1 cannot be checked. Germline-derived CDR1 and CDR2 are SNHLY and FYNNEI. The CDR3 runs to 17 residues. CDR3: CASSEAPGHVLGETQYF.

The CDR3 region is CASSAVAGQETQYF. This rearrangement joins TRBV5-1 to TRBJ2-5; no DNA is available, so the TRBD2 call from TCRdb remains unchecked. The germline V gene encodes CDR1 SGHRS and CDR2 YFSETQ. CDR3 size: 14 residues.

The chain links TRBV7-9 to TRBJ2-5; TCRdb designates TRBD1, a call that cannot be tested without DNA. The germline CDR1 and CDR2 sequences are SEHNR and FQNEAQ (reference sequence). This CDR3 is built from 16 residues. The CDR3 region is CASSLKGRSTIGTQYF.

The CDR3: CASSLEVSGGLYYGYTF. This sequence joins TRBV5-1 and TRBJ1-2; the D gene TCRdb calls, TRBD1, cannot be checked with no DNA. There are 17 residues in the CDR3. Germline-derived CDR1 and CDR2 are SGHRS and YFSETQ.

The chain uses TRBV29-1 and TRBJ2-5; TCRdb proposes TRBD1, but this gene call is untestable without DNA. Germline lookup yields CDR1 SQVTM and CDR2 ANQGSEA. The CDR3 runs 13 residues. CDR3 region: CSVTGTGAETQYF.

The CDR3: CASSNRRTSNYEQYF. This sequence joins TRBV19 and TRBJ2-7; absent DNA, TCRdb's TRBD1 call cannot be checked. The CDR3 totals 15 residues. Germline assignment: CDR1 LNHDA and CDR2 SQIVND (reference sequence).

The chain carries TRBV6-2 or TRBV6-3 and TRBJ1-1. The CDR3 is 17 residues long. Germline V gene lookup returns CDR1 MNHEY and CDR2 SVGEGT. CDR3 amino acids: CASSYWTQGALNTEAFF.

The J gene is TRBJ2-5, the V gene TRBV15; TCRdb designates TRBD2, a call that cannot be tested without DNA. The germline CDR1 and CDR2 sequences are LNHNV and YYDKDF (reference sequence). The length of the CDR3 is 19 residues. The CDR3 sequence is CATSRDMLAGGSVRETQYF.

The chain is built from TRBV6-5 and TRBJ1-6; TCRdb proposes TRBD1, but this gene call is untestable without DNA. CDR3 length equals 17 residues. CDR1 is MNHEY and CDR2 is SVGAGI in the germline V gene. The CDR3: CASSYDWRTAFNSPLHF.

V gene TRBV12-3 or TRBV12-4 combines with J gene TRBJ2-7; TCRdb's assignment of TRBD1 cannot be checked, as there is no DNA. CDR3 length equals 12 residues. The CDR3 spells CASSRLQGKQYF.

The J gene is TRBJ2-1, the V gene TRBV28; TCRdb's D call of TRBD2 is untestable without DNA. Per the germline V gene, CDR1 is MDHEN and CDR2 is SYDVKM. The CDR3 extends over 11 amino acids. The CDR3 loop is CASRTSGGRFF. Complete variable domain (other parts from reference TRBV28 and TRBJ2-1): DVKVTQSSRYLVKRTGEKVFLECVQDMDHENMFWYRQDPGLGLRLIYFSYDVKMKEKGDIPEGYSVSREKKERFSLILESASTNQTSMYLCASRTSGGRFFGPGTRLTVL.

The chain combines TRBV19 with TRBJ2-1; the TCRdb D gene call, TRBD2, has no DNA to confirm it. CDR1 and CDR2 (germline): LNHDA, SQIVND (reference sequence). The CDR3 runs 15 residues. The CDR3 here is CASQDEGGPYNEQFF.

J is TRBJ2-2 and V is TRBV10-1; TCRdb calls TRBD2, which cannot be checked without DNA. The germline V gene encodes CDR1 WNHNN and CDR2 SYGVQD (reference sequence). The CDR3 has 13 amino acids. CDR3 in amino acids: CASGPSGSGELFF.